This T cell receptor beta chain was documented in a study of blood T cell repertoires in COVID-19. Study at large: The origin of the acute and convalescent COVID-19 samples was the United States, Italy and Spain. The cDNA or gDNA used as material had been derived from T cells, B-cell-depleted T cells, or PBMCs.

Per the original data handling: How many nucleated cells were present was estimated from reference gene primer amplification. The table came from immunoSEQ multiplex PCR; TCRdb's copy has only in-frame clones and leaves some out. V, J and clone size were drawn from that table, and D and trimming were deduced from the DNA. The sample contains more than 200,000 clones, 88% of which appear only once. The CDR3 length is 16 residues. Per the germline V gene, CDR1 is MDHEN and CDR2 is SYDVKM. V was clipped by 3 bases and J by 4 bases; unmatched bases: 9. Sequencing used peripheral blood. The receptor comes from a woman aged 55-75 years with acute or convalescent COVID-19. The genes are TRBV28 and TRBJ1-1; 9 nucleotides agree with TRBD1. The CDR3 here is CASSLGTGFRATEAFF. CDR3 coding DNA: TGTGCCAGCAGTTTGGGGACAGGGTTTAGGGCCACTGAAGCTTTCTTT. Together with reference TRBV28 and TRBJ1-1, the CDR3 gives the full variable domain: DVKVTQSSRYLVKRTGEKVFLECVQDMDHENMFWYRQDPGLGLRLIYFSYDVKMKEKGDIPEGYSVSREKKERFSLILESASTNQTSMYLCASSLGTGFRATEAFFGQGTRLTVV.